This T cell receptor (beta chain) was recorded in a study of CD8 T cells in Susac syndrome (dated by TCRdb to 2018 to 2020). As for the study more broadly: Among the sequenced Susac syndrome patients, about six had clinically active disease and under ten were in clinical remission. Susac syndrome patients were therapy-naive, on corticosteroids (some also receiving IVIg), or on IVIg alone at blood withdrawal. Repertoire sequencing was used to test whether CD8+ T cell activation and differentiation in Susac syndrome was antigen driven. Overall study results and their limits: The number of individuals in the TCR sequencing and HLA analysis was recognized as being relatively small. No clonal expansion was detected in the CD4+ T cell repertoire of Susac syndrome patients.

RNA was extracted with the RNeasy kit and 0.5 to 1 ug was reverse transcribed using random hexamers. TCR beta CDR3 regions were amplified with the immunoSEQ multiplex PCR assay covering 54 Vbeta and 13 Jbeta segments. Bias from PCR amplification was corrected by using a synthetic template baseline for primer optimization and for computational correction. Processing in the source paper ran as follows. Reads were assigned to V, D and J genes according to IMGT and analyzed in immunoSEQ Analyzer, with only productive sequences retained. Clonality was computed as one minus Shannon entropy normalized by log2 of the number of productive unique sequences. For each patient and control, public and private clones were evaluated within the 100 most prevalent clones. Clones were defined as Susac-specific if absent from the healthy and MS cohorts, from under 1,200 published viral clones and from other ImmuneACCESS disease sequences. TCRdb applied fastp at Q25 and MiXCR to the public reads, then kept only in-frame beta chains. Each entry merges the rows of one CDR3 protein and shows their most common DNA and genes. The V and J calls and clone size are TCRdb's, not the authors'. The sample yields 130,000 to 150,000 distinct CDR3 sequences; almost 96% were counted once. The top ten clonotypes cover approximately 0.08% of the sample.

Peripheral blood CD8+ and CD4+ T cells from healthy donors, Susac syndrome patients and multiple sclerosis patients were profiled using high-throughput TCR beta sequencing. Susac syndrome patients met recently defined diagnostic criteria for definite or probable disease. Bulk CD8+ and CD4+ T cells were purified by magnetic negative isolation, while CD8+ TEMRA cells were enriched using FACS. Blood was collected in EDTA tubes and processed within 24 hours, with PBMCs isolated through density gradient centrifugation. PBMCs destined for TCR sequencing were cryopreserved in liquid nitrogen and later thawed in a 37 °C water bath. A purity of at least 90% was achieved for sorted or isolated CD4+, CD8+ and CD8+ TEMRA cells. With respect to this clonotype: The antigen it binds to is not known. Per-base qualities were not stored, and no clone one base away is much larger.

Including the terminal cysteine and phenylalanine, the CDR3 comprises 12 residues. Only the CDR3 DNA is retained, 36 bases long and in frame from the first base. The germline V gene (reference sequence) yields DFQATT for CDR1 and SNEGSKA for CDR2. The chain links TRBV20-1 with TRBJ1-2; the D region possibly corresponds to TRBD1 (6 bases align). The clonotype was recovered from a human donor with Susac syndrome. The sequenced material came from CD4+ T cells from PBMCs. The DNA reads TGCAGCCCCGGGGACAAACCCCATGGCTACACCTTC. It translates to CSPGDKPHGYTF.